This entry lists 25 T cell receptor beta chains sequenced from one sample in a study of CD8 T cells in Susac syndrome. RNA totalling roughly 0.5 to 1 ug underwent reverse transcription with random hexamers. TCRdb analysed the immunoSEQ multiplex PCR reads with MiXCR anew, one entry per CDR3 protein. The top ten clones hold around 0.41% of a sample with roughly 110,000 distinct CDR3 sequences, 94% of them seen once. Sample: CD8+ T cells from PBMCs. These receptors all stem from a human donor with Susac syndrome.

V is TRBV29-1 and J is TRBJ1-4; 9 nucleotides match TRBD1. The length of the CDR3 is 13 residues. With 5 bases clipped from V and 8 bases from J, the junction kept 6 bases outside the gene matches. The germline V gene encodes CDR1 SQVTM and CDR2 ANQGSEA. CDR3 coding DNA: TGCAGCGTTCCCGACAGGGGGGAGGAAAAACTGTTTTTT. It is translated as CSVPDRGEEKLFF.

V gene TRBV6-2 or TRBV6-3 combines with J gene TRBJ2-7; TRBD2 matches 9 bases. The ends lost 6 bases at V and 2 bases at J; junction bases unmatched: 8. Germline CDR1 reads MNHEY; CDR2 reads SVGEGT. The CDR3 runs to 15 residues. The CDR3 DNA is TGTGCCAGCAGCCCCTTTTCTAGCGGGGCCTACGAGCAGTACTTC. This encodes CASSPFSSGAYEQYF.

The chain employs TRBV7-9 and TRBJ2-1, with TRBD2 matching 7 bases. The CDR3 loop spans 16 amino acids. Trimming cost V 1 base and J 3 bases; bases outside gene matches: 6. CDR1 and CDR2 (germline): SEHNR, FQNEAQ (reference sequence). The CDR3 protein is CASSLVGSGDYNEQFF. CDR3 DNA sequence: TGTGCCAGCAGCTTAGTCGGCAGCGGGGACTACAATGAGCAGTTCTTC.

The chain links TRBV5-4 to TRBJ2-2, with D perhaps assigned TRBD1 or TRBD2 (5 bases each). The CDR3 is made up of 13 amino acids. V shed 0 bases and J shed 6 bases, with 6 bases lying between them. The germline V gene has CDR1 SGHNT and CDR2 YYREEE (reference sequence). As DNA, the CDR3 is TGTGCCAGCAGCTTGGGAGGGGCCGGGGAGCTGTTTTTT. It encodes CASSLGGAGELFF. Together with reference TRBV5-4 and TRBJ2-2, the CDR3 gives the full variable domain: ETGVTQSPTHLIKTRGQQVTLRCSSQSGHNTVSWYQQALGQGPQFIFQYYREEENGRGNFPPRFSGLQFPNYSSELNVNALELDDSALYLCASSLGGAGELFFGEGSRLTVL.

The V call is TRBV14, the J call TRBJ2-1; D is ambiguous. The V end lost 0 bases, the J end lost 2 bases, and 11 bases lay between the germline ends. The CDR3 is 16 amino acids. Germline-derived CDR1 and CDR2 are SGHDN and FVKESK. The CDR3 reads CASSQDAYSAYNEQFF. DNA of the CDR3: TGTGCCAGCAGCCAAGATGCCTATTCCGCCTACAATGAGCAGTTCTTC.

This clonotype was observed a handful of times. The chain joins TRBV7-2 to TRBJ1-2; TRBD1 might be the D (6 bases). The germline V gene encodes CDR1 SGHTA and CDR2 FQGNSA. This CDR3 has 13 residues. V lost 5 bases to trimming and J lost 8 bases, with 15 bases between them. The CDR3: CASSLQGVEGYTF. In DNA form, the CDR3 reads TGTGCCAGCAGCCTACAGGGAGTGGAGGGCTACACCTTC. The variable domain in full, with the rest retrieved from reference TRBV7-2 and TRBJ1-2, is GAGVSQSPSNKVTEKGKDVELRCDPISGHTALYWYRQSLGQGLEFLIYFQGNSAPDKSGLPSDRFSAERTGGSVSTLTIQRTQQEDSAVYLCASSLQGVEGYTFGSGTRLTVV.

In DNA form, the CDR3 reads TGTGCCAGCAGCGTAGGACCGCTCTACAATGAGCAGTTCTTC. Its protein is CASSVGPLYNEQFF. This rearrangement joins TRBV9 to TRBJ2-1; D uncertain. V was shortened by 0 bases and J by 3 bases, with 7 bases between the two germline ends. The CDR3 extends over 14 amino acids. CDR1 and CDR2 from the germline V gene are SGDLS and YYNGEE.

The chain couples TRBV5-1 to TRBJ1-2; D is unresolved. The CDR3 covers 15 residues. Germline assignment: CDR1 SGHRS and CDR2 YFSETQ. Trimming took off 4 bases at V and 6 bases at J, with 19 bases between the two ends. CDR3 nucleotides: TGCGCCAGCAGCCCGGATCCCAGGCGAAAGGATGGCTACACCTTC. Translating it yields CASSPDPRRKDGYTF. The variable domain in full, with the rest retrieved from reference TRBV5-1 and TRBJ1-2, is KAGVTQTPRYLIKTRGQQVTLSCSPISGHRSVSWYQQTPGQGLQFLFEYFSETQRNKGNFPGRFSGRQFSNSRSEMNVSTLELGDSALYLCASSPDPRRKDGYTFGSGTRLTVV.

The chain joins TRBV15 to TRBJ2-7; 9 bases map to TRBD2. With V trimmed by 0 bases and J by 6 bases, 3 bases remained unmatched. In germline, CDR1 is LNHNV, CDR2 YYDKDF (reference sequence). The CDR3 loop spans 14 amino acids. CDR3 in DNA: TGTGCCACCAGCAGAGATGGAGCGGGGGGCGAGCAGTACTTC. Its translation is CATSRDGAGGEQYF.

CDR3 loop: CASSWTNTDTQYF. DNA for the CDR3: TGTGCCAGCAGTTGGACTAACACAGATACGCAGTATTTT. This sequence joins TRBV5-4 and TRBJ2-3, with D perhaps matching TRBD2 (6 bases). The CDR3 runs to 13 residues. V was trimmed by 5 bases and J by 2 bases, leaving 9 bases between them. CDR1 is SGHNT, CDR2 YYREEE, per germline (reference sequence).

The table lists this clonotype with a count of one. CDR3 nucleotides: TGTGCCAGCAGTTTCGTCCGGACAGGAAGCAACACTGAAGCTTTCTTT. Its protein is CASSFVRTGSNTEAFF. The chain joins TRBV2 to TRBJ1-1, with 7 bases fitting TRBD1. Per germline, CDR1 SNHLY and CDR2 FYNNEI. Germline trimming cut 5 bases from V and 2 bases from J; bases unmatched to any gene: 11. This CDR3 contains 16 residues. Complete variable domain (other parts from reference TRBV2 and TRBJ1-1): EPEVTQTPSHQVTQMGQEVILRCVPISNHLYFYWYRQILGQKVEFLVSFYNNEISEKSEIFDDQFSVERPDGSNFTLKIRSTKLEDSAMYFCASSFVRTGSNTEAFFGQGTRLTVV.

This chain uses TRBV19 with TRBJ2-3, with D possibly TRBD1 on 5 matching bases. CDR1 is LNHDA and CDR2 is SQIVND in the germline V gene (reference sequence). This CDR3 spans 11 amino acids. V was clipped by 10 bases and J by 7 bases, with 12 bases between them. The CDR3 here is CATGAGHTQYF. The DNA of the CDR3 is TGTGCCACTGGGGCCGGCCATACGCAGTATTTT.

This clonotype was found once. The chain couples TRBV27 to TRBJ1-2, with a tentative D call TRBD1 (5 bases). This CDR3 spans 13 amino acids. Between the trimmed V and J ends, which lost 9 bases and 6 bases, there was a span of 17 bases. In germline, CDR1 is MNHEY, CDR2 SMNVEV (reference sequence). CDR3 DNA sequence: TGTGCCAGTCGTATAGGGACCGGCAATGGCTACACCTTC. Translating it yields CASRIGTGNGYTF.

This chain links TRBV7-9 with TRBJ2-1, with D perhaps assigned TRBD1 or TRBD2 (5 bases each). V dropped 1 base and J dropped 7 bases, with 14 bases sitting between them. Germline V gene lookup returns CDR1 SEHNR and CDR2 FQNEAQ (reference sequence). The CDR3 contains 15 residues. In DNA form, the CDR3 reads TGTGCCAGCAGCTTAGGCAGGGAGAAGGAAAATGAGCAGTTCTTC. It is translated as CASSLGREKENEQFF.

The gene calls are TRBV12-3 or TRBV12-4 and TRBJ1-2, with 7 bases aligning to TRBD1. CDR3 length: 13 residues. V lost 7 bases and J lost 5; bases outside the gene matches: 7. The CDR3 nucleotides read TGTGCCAGCACCCTGTCGGGACAGTATGGCTACACCTTC. Residues: CASTLSGQYGYTF.

J is TRBJ2-7 and V is TRBV7-3; a possible D gene is TRBD1 (6 bases). The CDR3 consists of 15 residues. Germline loops: CDR1 SGHTA, CDR2 FQGTGA. V shed 3 bases and J shed 5 bases, with 17 bases lying between them. The CDR3 sequence: CASSFGRSRGDEQYF. The CDR3 bases are TGTGCCAGCAGCTTTGGCCGGAGCAGGGGCGACGAGCAGTACTTC. Filled out from reference TRBV7-3 and TRBJ2-7, the complete variable domain reads GAGVSQTPSNKVTEKGKYVELRCDPISGHTALYWYRQSLGQGPEFLIYFQGTGAADDSGLPNDRFFAVRPEGSVSTLKIQRTERGDSAVYLCASSFGRSRGDEQYFGPGTRLTVT.

This clonotype was detected only a few times. V and J are TRBV6-5 and TRBJ1-1; 7 bases match TRBD1. Losses at the gene ends were 2 bases for V and 1 base for J; bases not matched to a gene: 1. The CDR3 is 14 residues long. Germline V CDR1 and CDR2: MNHEY, SVGAGI. The CDR3 protein is CASSYTGENTEAFF. The CDR3 DNA follows: TGTGCCAGCAGTTACACAGGGGAGAACACTGAAGCTTTCTTT.

The chain has TRBV7-6 and TRBJ1-1; D not resolved. The CDR3 is 14 amino acids. V was pared by 5 bases and J by 8 bases, with 18 bases between. The germline V gene encodes CDR1 SGHVS and CDR2 FNYEAQ. The CDR3 spells CASSPGGGITEAFF. CDR3 DNA sequence: TGTGCCAGCAGCCCCGGTGGAGGGATCACAGAAGCTTTCTTT.

The chain couples TRBV4-1 to TRBJ1-2, with D possibly TRBD1 on 5 matching bases. The CDR3 is 14 amino acids. Germline CDR1 and CDR2: MGHRA and YSYEKL. The germline V and J ends were trimmed by 1 base and 4 bases, with 10 bases remaining between them. CDR3 amino acids: CASSQGGDSYGYTF. Written as DNA, the CDR3 is TGCGCCAGCAGCCAAGGGGGGGACTCCTATGGCTACACCTTC.

The chain combines TRBV15 with TRBJ2-4; a possible D gene is TRBD2 (7 bases). CDR3 length: 15 amino acids. The V end lost 5 bases, the J end lost 1 base, and 12 bases lay between the germline ends. Germline V CDR1 and CDR2: LNHNV, YYDKDF (reference sequence). The CDR3 DNA is TGTGCCACCAGCGGAGGGGGGGCGGCCAAAAACATTCAGTACTTC. Translated: CATSGGGAAKNIQYF.

The chain recombines TRBV7-9 with TRBJ2-1; possibly TRBD1 or TRBD2 for D (5 bases each). The V end lost 8 bases, the J end lost 8 bases, and 13 bases lay between the germline ends. Germline CDR1 is SEHNR and CDR2 is FQNEAQ (reference sequence). The CDR3 runs to 12 residues. The CDR3 bases are TGTGCCAGCGTGGGGGTGGAGGATGAGCAGTTCTTC. Its translation: CASVGVEDEQFF. The whole variable domain, remainder taken from reference TRBV7-9 and TRBJ2-1, is DTGVSQNPRHKITKRGQNVTFRCDPISEHNRLYWYRQTLGQGPEFLTYFQNEAQLEKSRLLSDRFSAERPKGSFSTLEIQRTEQGDSAMYLCASVGVEDEQFFGPGTRLTVL.

V usage is TRBV7-9 and J usage is TRBJ2-7, with 9 positions matching TRBD1. The germline gives CDR1 SEHNR, CDR2 FQNEAQ (reference sequence). CDR3 length equals 13 residues. Unmatched junction bases numbered 8, after V lost 10 bases and J lost 4 bases. The CDR3 sequence: CATWPTGGYEQYF. CDR3 in DNA: TGTGCCACTTGGCCGACAGGGGGATACGAGCAGTACTTC. The entire variable domain, with the rest obtained from reference TRBV7-9 and TRBJ2-7, is as follows: DTGVSQNPRHKITKRGQNVTFRCDPISEHNRLYWYRQTLGQGPEFLTYFQNEAQLEKSRLLSDRFSAERPKGSFSTLEIQRTEQGDSAMYLCATWPTGGYEQYFGPGTRLTVT.

The rearrangement links TRBV15 to TRBJ2-1; weak D call: TRBD2 (5 bases). CDR3 size: 12 residues. Trimming took 5 bases from V and 10 from J, leaving 12 bases between them. Germline lookup yields CDR1 LNHNV and CDR2 YYDKDF (reference sequence). DNA of the CDR3: TGTGCCACCAGCGGAAGGACTGGAGAGCAGTTCTTC. It translates to CATSGRTGEQFF.

The chain has TRBV7-9 and TRBJ2-5, with a tentative D call TRBD2 (5 bases). V dropped 1 base and J dropped 9 bases, with 9 bases sitting between them. CDR1 SEHNR and CDR2 FQNEAQ come from the germline V gene (reference sequence). This CDR3 contains 12 residues. The CDR3 nucleotides are TGTGCCAGCAGCTTAGAGGAGGTGGCCCAGTACTTC. It specifies CASSLEEVAQYF.

The rearrangement joins TRBV4-1 to TRBJ2-1; D perhaps matches TRBD2 (6 bases). The germline V and J ends were trimmed by 3 bases and 7 bases, with 13 bases remaining between them. In germline, CDR1 is MGHRA, CDR2 YSYEKL. The CDR3 contains 14 residues. The CDR3 protein is CASSQDLRGNEQFF. Written as DNA, the CDR3 is TGCGCCAGCAGCCAGGATCTCCGGGGGAATGAGCAGTTCTTC.